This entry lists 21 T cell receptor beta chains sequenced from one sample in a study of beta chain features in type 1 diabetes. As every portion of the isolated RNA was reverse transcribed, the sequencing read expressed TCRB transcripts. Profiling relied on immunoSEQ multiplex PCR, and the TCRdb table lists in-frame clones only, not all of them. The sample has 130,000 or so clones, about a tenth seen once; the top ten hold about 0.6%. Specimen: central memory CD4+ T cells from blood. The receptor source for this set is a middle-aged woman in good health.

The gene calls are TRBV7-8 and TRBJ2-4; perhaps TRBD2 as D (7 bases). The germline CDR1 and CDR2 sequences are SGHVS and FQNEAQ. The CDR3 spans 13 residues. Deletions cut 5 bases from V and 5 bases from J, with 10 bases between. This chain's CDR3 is CASSQGRENIQYF. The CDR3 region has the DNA TGTGCCAGCAGCCAGGGGAGGGAAAACATTCAGTACTTC.

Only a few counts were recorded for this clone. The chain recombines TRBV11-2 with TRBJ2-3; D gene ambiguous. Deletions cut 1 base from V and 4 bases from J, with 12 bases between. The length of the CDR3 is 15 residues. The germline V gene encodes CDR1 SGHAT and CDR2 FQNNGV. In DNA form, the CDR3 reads TGTGCCAGCAGCTTAGGTATACTTCGGGCAGATACGCAGTATTTT. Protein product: CASSLGILRADTQYF.

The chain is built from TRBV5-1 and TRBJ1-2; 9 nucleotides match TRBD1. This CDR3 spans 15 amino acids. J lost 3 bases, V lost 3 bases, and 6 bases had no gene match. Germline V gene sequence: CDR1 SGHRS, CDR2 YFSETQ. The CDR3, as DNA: TGCGCCAGCAGCTCTTACAGGGGGCTGGACTATGGCTACACCTTC. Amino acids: CASSSYRGLDYGYTF.

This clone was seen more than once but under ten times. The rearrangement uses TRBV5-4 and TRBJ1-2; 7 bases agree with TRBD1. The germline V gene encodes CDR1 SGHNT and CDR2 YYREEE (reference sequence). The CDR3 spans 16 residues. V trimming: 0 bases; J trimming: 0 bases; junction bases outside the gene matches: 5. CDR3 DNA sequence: TGTGCCAGCAGCTTGGTGGGACAGCGAGCTAACTATGGCTACACCTTC. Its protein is CASSLVGQRANYGYTF.

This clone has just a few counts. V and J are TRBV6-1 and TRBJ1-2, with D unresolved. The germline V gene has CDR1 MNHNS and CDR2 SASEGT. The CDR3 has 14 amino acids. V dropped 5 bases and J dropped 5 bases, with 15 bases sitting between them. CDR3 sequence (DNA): TGTGCCAGCAGTCTCTACCCCCTAGAGTATGGCTACACCTTC. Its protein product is CASSLYPLEYGYTF.

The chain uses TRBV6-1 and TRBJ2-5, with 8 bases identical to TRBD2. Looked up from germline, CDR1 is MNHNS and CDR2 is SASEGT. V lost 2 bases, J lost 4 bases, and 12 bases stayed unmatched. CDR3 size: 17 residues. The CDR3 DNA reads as TGTGCCAGCAGTGAATCCCGGGCGGGGGGTCTAGGAGAGACCCAGTACTTC. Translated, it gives CASSESRAGGLGETQYF.

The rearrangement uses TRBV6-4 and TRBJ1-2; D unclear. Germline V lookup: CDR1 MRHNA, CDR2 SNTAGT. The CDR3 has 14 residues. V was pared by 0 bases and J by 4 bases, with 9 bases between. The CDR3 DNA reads TGTGCCAGCAGTGACTCAGGAGGTCGCTATGGCTACACCTTC. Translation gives CASSDSGGRYGYTF.

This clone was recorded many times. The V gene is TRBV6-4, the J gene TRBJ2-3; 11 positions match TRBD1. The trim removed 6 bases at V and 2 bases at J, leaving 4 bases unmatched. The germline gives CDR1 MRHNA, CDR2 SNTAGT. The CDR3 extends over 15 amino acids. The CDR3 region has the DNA TGTGCCAGCAGAATGGACAGGGGGCCCACAGATACGCAGTATTTT. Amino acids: CASRMDRGPTDTQYF.

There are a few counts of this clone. Here the CDR3 reads CASSPRENTEAFF. The CDR3 DNA reads TGTGCCAGCTCACCAAGAGAGAACACTGAAGCTTTCTTT. The chain has TRBV18 and TRBJ1-1; D is unclear. Germline V CDR1 and CDR2: KGHSH, LQKENI. CDR3 length equals 13 residues. Trimming stripped 2 bases from V and 1 base from J, with 5 bases between.

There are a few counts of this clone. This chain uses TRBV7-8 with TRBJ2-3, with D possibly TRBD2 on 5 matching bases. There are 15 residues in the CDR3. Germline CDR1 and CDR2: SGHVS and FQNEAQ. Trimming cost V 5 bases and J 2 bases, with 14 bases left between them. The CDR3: CASSRTAGDTDTQYF. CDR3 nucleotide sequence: TGTGCCAGCAGCCGGACGGCCGGGGACACAGATACGCAGTATTTT.

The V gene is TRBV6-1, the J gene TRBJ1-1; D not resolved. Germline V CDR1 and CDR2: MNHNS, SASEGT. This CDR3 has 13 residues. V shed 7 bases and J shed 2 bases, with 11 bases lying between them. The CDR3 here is CASKEGSNTEAFF. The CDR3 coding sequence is TGTGCCAGCAAGGAAGGGAGTAACACTGAAGCTTTCTTT.

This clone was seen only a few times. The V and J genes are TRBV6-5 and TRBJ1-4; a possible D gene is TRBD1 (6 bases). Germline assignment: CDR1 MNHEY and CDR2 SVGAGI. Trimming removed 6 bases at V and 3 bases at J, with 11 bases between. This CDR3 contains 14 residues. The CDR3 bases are TGTGCCAGCAGCTTGGGGGCAGCTAATGAAAAACTGTTTTTT. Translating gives CASSLGAANEKLFF.

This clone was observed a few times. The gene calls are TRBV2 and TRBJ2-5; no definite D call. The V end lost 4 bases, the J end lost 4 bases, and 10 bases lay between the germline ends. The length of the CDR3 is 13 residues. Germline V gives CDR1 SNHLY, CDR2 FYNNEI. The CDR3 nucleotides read TGTGCCAGCAGTGGTCAGGTCCGAGAGACCCAGTACTTC. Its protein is CASSGQVRETQYF.

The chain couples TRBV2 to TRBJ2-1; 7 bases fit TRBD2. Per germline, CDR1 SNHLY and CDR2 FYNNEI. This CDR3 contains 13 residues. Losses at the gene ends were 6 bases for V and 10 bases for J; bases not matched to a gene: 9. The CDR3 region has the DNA TGTGCCAGCAGAGTTACTCCCGGGGGGGAGCAGTTCTTC. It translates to CASRVTPGGEQFF.

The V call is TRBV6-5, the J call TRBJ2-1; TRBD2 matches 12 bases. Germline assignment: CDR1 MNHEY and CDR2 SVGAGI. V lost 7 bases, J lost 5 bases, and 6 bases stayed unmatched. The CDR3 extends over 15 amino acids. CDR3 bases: TGTGCCAGCACCCAGACTAGCGGGGGAAACAATGAGCAGTTCTTC. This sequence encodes CASTQTSGGNNEQFF.

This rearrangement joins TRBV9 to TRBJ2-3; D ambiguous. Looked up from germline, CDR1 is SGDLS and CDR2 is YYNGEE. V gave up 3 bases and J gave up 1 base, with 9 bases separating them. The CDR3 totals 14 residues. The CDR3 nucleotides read TGTGCCAGCAGCGCGGAGTTCGGCACAGATACGCAGTATTTT. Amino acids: CASSAEFGTDTQYF. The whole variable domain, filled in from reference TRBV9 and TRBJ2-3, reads DSGVTQTPKHLITATGQRVTLRCSPRSGDLSVYWYQQSLDQGLQFLIQYYNGEERAKGNILERFSAQQFPDLHSELNLSSLELGDSALYFCASSAEFGTDTQYFGPGTRLTVL.

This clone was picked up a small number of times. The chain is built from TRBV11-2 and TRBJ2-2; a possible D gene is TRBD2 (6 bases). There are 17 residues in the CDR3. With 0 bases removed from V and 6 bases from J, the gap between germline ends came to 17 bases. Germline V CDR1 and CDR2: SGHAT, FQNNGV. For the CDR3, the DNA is TGTGCCAGCAGCTTAGATGAGTGGGGGGTGATGGCCGGGGAGCTGTTTTTT. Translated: CASSLDEWGVMAGELFF.

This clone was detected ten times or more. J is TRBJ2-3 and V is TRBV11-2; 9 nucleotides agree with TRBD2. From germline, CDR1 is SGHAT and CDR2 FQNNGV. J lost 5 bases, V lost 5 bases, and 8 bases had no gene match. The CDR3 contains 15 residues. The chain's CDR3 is CASSVAGGALDTQYF. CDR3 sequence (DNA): TGTGCCAGCAGCGTCGCGGGGGGGGCCTTAGATACGCAGTATTTT.

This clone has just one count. The CDR3 DNA sequence: TGTGCCAGCAGCTTAGCCGGGTCTCTAGATACGCAGTATTTT. This translates into CASSLAGSLDTQYF. The chain links TRBV7-9 to TRBJ2-3; no clear D gene. There are 14 residues in the CDR3. Germline values: CDR1 SEHNR, CDR2 FQNEAQ (reference sequence). Trimming pared 0 bases from V and 5 bases from J, leaving 9 bases between.

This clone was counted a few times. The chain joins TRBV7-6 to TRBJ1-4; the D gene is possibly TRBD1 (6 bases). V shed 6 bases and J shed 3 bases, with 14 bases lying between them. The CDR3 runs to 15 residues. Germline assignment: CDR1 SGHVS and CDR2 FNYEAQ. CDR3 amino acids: CASSLGGAANEKLFF. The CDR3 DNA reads TGTGCCAGCAGTTTGGGGGGGGCGGCTAATGAAAAACTGTTTTTT.

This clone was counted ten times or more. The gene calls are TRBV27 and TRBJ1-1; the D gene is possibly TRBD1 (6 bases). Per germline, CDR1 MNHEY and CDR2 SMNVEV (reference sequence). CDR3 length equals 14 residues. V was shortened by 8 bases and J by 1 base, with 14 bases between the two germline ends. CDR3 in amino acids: CASANGRGNTEAFF. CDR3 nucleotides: TGTGCCAGCGCTAATGGCAGGGGGAACACTGAAGCTTTCTTT.